The next 20 T cell receptor beta chains were all read from a single sample in a study of blood T cell repertoires in COVID-19. The repertoire was sequenced with immunoSEQ multiplex PCR; TCRdb's copy has only in-frame clones and lacks some. This table has some 120,000 clones, over 85% appearing once. Sample: peripheral blood. These receptors came from a man aged 60 to 69 with COVID-19, enrolled during active disease.

For the CDR3, the DNA is TGTGCCAGCAGTAGGACAGGGAAGCGCTACACCTTC. Its translation is CASSRTGKRYTF. The chain employs TRBV25-1 and TRBJ1-2, with 8 bases that match TRBD1. The V and J ends lost 5 bases and 9 bases, in that order; junction bases with no gene match: 5. Germline CDR1 MGHDK, CDR2 SYGVNS. The CDR3 loop spans 12 amino acids.

The gene calls are TRBV3-1 (or the pseudogene TRBV3-2) and TRBJ2-4; 12 bases agree with TRBD2. This CDR3 has 17 residues. V dropped 1 base and J dropped 2; count of bases not matched to a gene: 3. The germline V gene has CDR1 LGHDT and CDR2 YNNKEL (reference sequence). The CDR3 loop reads CASSQGLAGASKNIQYF. CDR3 nucleotide sequence: TGTGCCAGCAGCCAAGGACTAGCGGGAGCGTCCAAAAACATTCAGTACTTC.

The V and J genes are TRBV28 and TRBJ1-3; D perhaps matches TRBD1 (6 bases). CDR3 length equals 13 residues. Trimming removed 5 bases at V and 4 bases at J, with 9 bases between. The germline V gene has CDR1 MDHEN and CDR2 SYDVKM. CDR3 protein: CASSRGSGNTIYF. The CDR3 region has the DNA TGTGCCAGCAGTAGGGGGTCCGGAAACACCATATATTTT.

V gene TRBV5-1 combines with J gene TRBJ2-2; 10 bases are a match to TRBD1. The germline CDR1 and CDR2 sequences are SGHRS and YFSETQ. V lost 4 bases, J lost 10 bases, and 7 bases stayed unmatched. The CDR3 spans 14 residues. The CDR3 DNA follows: TGCGCCAGCAGCGGGGGACAGGGGATCCAGGAGCTGTTTTTT. Its translation: CASSGGQGIQELFF.

The CDR3 protein is CASTLGGLSYEQYF. The CDR3 coding sequence is TGTGCCAGCACCTTGGGGGGGCTTTCCTACGAGCAGTACTTC. This chain uses TRBV28 with TRBJ2-7; possible D gene TRBD2, 7 bases. Trimming pared 7 bases from V and 1 base from J, leaving 14 bases between. Germline values: CDR1 MDHEN, CDR2 SYDVKM. This CDR3 spans 14 amino acids.

This clone came up once. The CDR3 coding sequence is TGTGCCACCAGTGACTGGACTAGCGGGGCCACCGGGGAGCTGTTTTTT. Its translation is CATSDWTSGATGELFF. The rearrangement uses TRBV24-1 and TRBJ2-2; 12 nucleotides align to TRBD2. This CDR3 region has 16 residues. Germline V gene sequence: CDR1 KGHDR, CDR2 SFDVKD. Trimming at V came to 4 bases and at J to 4 bases, leaving 3 bases not matched to a gene.

The chain carries TRBV18 and TRBJ1-1, with TRBD1 identical over 10 bases. V trimming: 2 bases; J trimming: 7 bases; junction bases outside the gene matches: 7. The V gene's germline CDR1 is KGHSH and CDR2 LQKENI. The length of the CDR3 is 15 residues. CDR3 in amino acids: CASSPKGQGEVEAFF. In DNA form, the CDR3 reads TGTGCCAGCTCACCAAAAGGACAGGGGGAGGTTGAAGCTTTCTTT.

V is TRBV14 and J is TRBJ1-1; no clear D. Trimming stripped 0 bases from V and 0 bases from J, with 2 bases between. Per germline, CDR1 SGHDN and CDR2 FVKESK. The CDR3 contains 13 residues. As DNA, the CDR3 is TGTGCCAGCAGCCAAGATATGAACACTGAAGCTTTCTTT. Translating gives CASSQDMNTEAFF.

This clone has a single count. The rearrangement joins TRBV5-4 to TRBJ2-3, with 10 bases that match TRBD2. Trimming at V came to 5 bases and at J to 0 bases, leaving 6 bases not matched to a gene. In germline, CDR1 is SGHNT, CDR2 YYREEE (reference sequence). The CDR3 has 16 residues. Here the CDR3 reads CASSFGLAASTDTQYF. The CDR3 bases are TGTGCCAGCAGTTTTGGACTAGCGGCTAGCACAGATACGCAGTATTTT.

Details on this clone: Its ends do not fully match the called genes, so a read error is possible. The chain recombines TRBV30 with TRBJ1-5, with 12 bases fitting TRBD1. CDR1 GTSNPN and CDR2 SVGIG come from the germline V gene (reference sequence). The length of the CDR3 is 16 residues. CDR3 sequence (DNA): TGTGCCTGGAGTGCCCCCGGGACAGGGGGCAACCAGCCCCAGCATTTT. Its translation: CAWSAPGTGGNQPQHF. Together with reference TRBV30 and TRBJ1-5, the CDR3 gives the full variable domain: SQTIHQWPATLVQPVGSPLSLECTVEGTSNPNLYWYRQAAGRGLQLLFYSVGIGQISSEVPQNLSASRPQDRQFILSSKKLLLSDSGFYLCAWSAPGTGGNQPQHFGDGTRLSIL.

This clone has a handful of counts. The V and J genes are TRBV10-3 and TRBJ1-2; D not certain. The CDR3 spans 11 residues. Per the germline V gene, CDR1 is ENHRY and CDR2 is SYGVKD. Trimming took 4 bases from V and 7 from J, leaving 7 bases between them. The CDR3 loop is CAISGGIGYTF. The CDR3 nucleotides are TGTGCCATCAGTGGAGGGATTGGCTACACCTTC.

The CDR3 here is CASSTGGPYEQYF. The CDR3 DNA reads as TGTGCCAGCTCGACGGGGGGACCCTACGAGCAGTACTTC. The genes are TRBV18 and TRBJ2-7; 7 positions agree with TRBD2. This CDR3 has 13 residues. V lost 6 bases, J lost 2 bases, and 4 bases stayed unmatched. In germline, CDR1 is KGHSH, CDR2 LQKENI.

J is TRBJ2-1 and V is TRBV2; possibly TRBD2 for D (7 bases). Trimming removed 8 bases at V and 4 bases at J, with 21 bases between. From germline, CDR1 is SNHLY and CDR2 FYNNEI. This CDR3 has 16 amino acids. CDR3 DNA: TGTGCCAGCGGGGGGCGGGGGTCCCAACCATACAATGAGCAGTTCTTC. As protein: CASGGRGSQPYNEQFF.

The genes are TRBV3-1 (or the pseudogene TRBV3-2) and TRBJ1-2, with 9 bases identical to TRBD1. This CDR3 contains 13 residues. The junction had 5 bases not matched to a gene; V was cut back by 4 bases and J by 8 bases. The germline V gene has CDR1 LGHDT and CDR2 YNNKEL (reference sequence). The DNA of the CDR3 is TGTGCCAGCAGCCTCAGGACAGGGGTCGGCTACACCTTC. This gives the protein CASSLRTGVGYTF.

V and J are TRBV14 and TRBJ1-6, with unresolved D. The ends were cut back, 0 bases at V and 7 bases at J, with 4 bases in the middle. This CDR3 region has 13 residues. CDR1 and CDR2 from the germline V gene are SGHDN and FVKESK. The CDR3 nucleotides read TGTGCCAGCAGCCAAGACCTAAATTCACCCCTCCACTTT. It translates to CASSQDLNSPLHF.

The chain employs TRBV19 and TRBJ1-5; a possible D gene is TRBD1 (6 bases). CDR1 LNHDA and CDR2 SQIVND come from the germline V gene (reference sequence). This CDR3 is 17 amino acids long. The ends were cut back, 1 base at V and 4 bases at J, with 17 bases in the middle. The CDR3 region has the DNA TGTGCCAGTAGTATAGGGTTGGCGGGGGCGGGAAATCAGCCCCAGCATTTT. It is translated as CASSIGLAGAGNQPQHF.

Comments on this clone: Additional DNA sequences in this sample encode the identical CDR3. The genes are TRBV5-1 and TRBJ1-5, with D unresolved. Trimming took off 4 bases at V and 4 bases at J, with 9 bases between the two ends. This CDR3 contains 13 residues. In germline, CDR1 is SGHRS, CDR2 YFSETQ. The CDR3: CASSRTGNQPQHF. CDR3 nucleotide sequence: TGCGCCAGCAGCAGGACGGGGAATCAGCCCCAGCATTTT.

About this clone itself: A junction end diverges from the germline sequence, so it may reflect a read error. This rearrangement joins TRBV7-7 to TRBJ2-1, with D unclear. The germline gives CDR1 SSHAT, CDR2 FNYEAQ (reference sequence). The CDR3 is 16 residues long. In nucleotides, the CDR3 is TGTGCTAGCAGCTTGGATGGTCTAGGCTCCTACAATGAGCAGTTCTTC. Its translation is CASSLDGLGSYNEQFF.

The chain links TRBV18 to TRBJ2-5; D call uncertain. The CDR3 is 14 residues long. The germline gives CDR1 KGHSH, CDR2 LQKENI. V was cut by 0 bases and J by 0 bases, with 5 bases left in between. The CDR3: CASSPPLDQETQYF. The CDR3 DNA reads as TGTGCCAGCTCACCACCGTTAGACCAAGAGACCCAGTACTTC.

The rearrangement joins TRBV28 to TRBJ2-7; tentatively, D is TRBD2 (5 bases). V was cut by 7 bases and J by 3 bases, with 19 bases left in between. This CDR3 contains 15 residues. Germline V gene data show CDR1 as MDHEN and CDR2 as SYDVKM. The CDR3 is CASTSNGEFGYEQYF. The CDR3 bases are TGTGCCAGCACCTCCAACGGGGAATTCGGCTACGAGCAGTACTTC.